Listed here are 27 T cell receptor beta chains from one sample, sequenced in a study of blood T cell repertoires in COVID-19. The table came from immunoSEQ multiplex PCR; TCRdb's copy has only in-frame clones and leaves some out. Of about 240,000 clones listed, about four fifths are singletons. The specimen was peripheral blood. These receptors originate from a man aged 25 to 45 who had recovered from COVID-19.

This clone was seen just once. The chain employs TRBV7-9 and TRBJ1-3; tentative D call: TRBD1 (6 bases). The CDR3 spans 16 residues. The V end was cut by 5 bases, the J end by 0 bases, with 14 bases between. Germline V gene data show CDR1 as SEHNR and CDR2 as FQNEAQ (reference sequence). CDR3 loop: CASSREGQSSGNTIYF. Written as DNA, the CDR3 is TGTGCCAGCAGCCGAGAAGGACAGTCCTCTGGAAACACCATATATTTT.

The CDR3 DNA reads TGTGCCAGTCGTCAGGGCAGCTACAATGAGCAGTTCTTC. It encodes CASRQGSYNEQFF. The chain has TRBV19 and TRBJ2-1; a possible D gene is TRBD1 (5 bases). The CDR3 sequence is 13 residues long. In germline, CDR1 is LNHDA, CDR2 SQIVND (reference sequence). V lost 8 bases, J lost 3 bases, and 11 bases lay in between. Full variable domain (remainder filled in from reference TRBV19 and TRBJ2-1): DGGITQSPKYLFRKEGQNVTLSCEQNLNHDAMYWYRQDPGQGLRLIYYSQIVNDFQKGDIAEGYSVSREKKESFPLTVTSAQKNPTAFYLCASRQGSYNEQFFGPGTRLTVL.

This rearrangement joins TRBV5-1 to TRBJ1-3, with TRBD1 as a possible D gene (5 bases). V lost 4 bases and J lost 0, with 14 bases in between. This CDR3 has 16 residues. Germline V gene sequence: CDR1 SGHRS, CDR2 YFSETQ. In nucleotides, the CDR3 is TGCGCCAGCAGCACCCTGACAGTAGCCTCTGGAAACACCATATATTTT. Its protein product is CASSTLTVASGNTIYF. Full variable domain (missing parts from reference TRBV5-1 and TRBJ1-3): KAGVTQTPRYLIKTRGQQVTLSCSPISGHRSVSWYQQTPGQGLQFLFEYFSETQRNKGNFPGRFSGRQFSNSRSEMNVSTLELGDSALYLCASSTLTVASGNTIYFGEGSWLTVV.

In this sample, this clone turned up a few times. The chain couples TRBV5-4 to TRBJ1-6; D is unclear. The germline gives CDR1 SGHNT, CDR2 YYREEE (reference sequence). The CDR3 has 18 residues. V lost 0 bases and J 2 bases, leaving 15 bases between the germline ends. For the CDR3, the DNA is TGTGCCAGCAGCTTGGCCGTGGCCTCCGGGACCTATAATTCACCCCTCCACTTT. It specifies CASSLAVASGTYNSPLHF.

The V gene is TRBV3-1 (or the pseudogene TRBV3-2), the J gene TRBJ1-5; 7 nucleotides line up with TRBD1. The V segment lost 0 bases and the J segment 7 bases; nucleotides outside the gene matches: 15. Germline CDR1 reads LGHDT; CDR2 reads YNNKEL (reference sequence). The CDR3 consists of 18 residues. The CDR3 coding sequence is TGTGCCAGCAGCCAAGACGGGTTTAGAGGGGGCCTCGGACAGCCCCAGCATTTT. Translating gives CASSQDGFRGGLGQPQHF.

The J gene is TRBJ1-2, the V gene TRBV6-5; possible D gene TRBD1, 6 bases. The CDR3 contains 13 residues. Per the germline V gene, CDR1 is MNHEY and CDR2 is SVGAGI. Trimming took off 6 bases at V and 6 bases at J, with 14 bases between the two ends. The CDR3 spells CASSKDRIDGYTF. The CDR3 bases are TGTGCCAGCAGCAAAGACAGGATCGATGGCTACACCTTC.

The V and J genes are TRBV7-6 and TRBJ1-3; 9 bases line up with TRBD1. Losses at the gene ends were 5 bases for V and 3 bases for J; bases not matched to a gene: 11. Germline CDR1 SGHVS, CDR2 FNYEAQ. The CDR3 consists of 17 residues. CDR3 nucleotide sequence: TGTGCCAGCAGCCCTAGGCCTACAGGGGGCAGTGGAAACACCATATATTTT. Its protein product is CASSPRPTGGSGNTIYF.

V and J are TRBV11-2 and TRBJ1-2; no firm D call. This CDR3 contains 13 residues. The ends were cut back, 0 bases at V and 4 bases at J, with 6 bases in the middle. Germline CDR1 and CDR2: SGHAT and FQNNGV. The CDR3: CASSLELSYGYTF. The CDR3 DNA is TGTGCCAGCAGCTTAGAATTGAGCTATGGCTACACCTTC.

V gene TRBV5-1 combines with J gene TRBJ2-1; maybe TRBD2 (6 bases). The CDR3 extends over 15 amino acids. In germline, CDR1 is SGHRS, CDR2 YFSETQ. The V end was cut by 3 bases, the J end by 6 bases, with 16 bases between. The CDR3 coding sequence is TGCGCCAGCAGCTCGGGACTCACTGAGCTCAATGAGCAGTTCTTC. Translating it yields CASSSGLTELNEQFF.

This clone came up a few times. This chain links TRBV3-1 (or the pseudogene TRBV3-2) with TRBJ1-1; no firm D call. The CDR3 runs 16 residues. Trimming removed 0 bases from V and 3 bases from J, with 14 bases in between. The germline V gene has CDR1 LGHDT and CDR2 YNNKEL (reference sequence). CDR3 residues: CASSQDSVLPHTEAFF. The CDR3 DNA follows: TGTGCCAGCAGCCAAGATAGCGTCTTGCCCCACACTGAAGCTTTCTTT.

The rearrangement uses TRBV5-1 and TRBJ1-1; perhaps TRBD1 as D (6 bases). The V and J ends lost 0 bases and 4 bases respectively, with 10 bases between them. The CDR3 runs 14 residues. Germline-derived CDR1 and CDR2 are SGHRS and YFSETQ. The CDR3 loop reads CASSLGQESTEAFF. As DNA, the CDR3 is TGCGCCAGCAGCTTGGGACAGGAAAGCACTGAAGCTTTCTTT.

This chain joins TRBV7-6 and TRBJ1-6, with 7 bases fitting TRBD1. This CDR3 has 14 residues. CDR1 and CDR2 (germline): SGHVS, FNYEAQ. V trimming: 6 bases; J trimming: 9 bases; junction bases outside the gene matches: 8. CDR3 in amino acids: CASSSGQVSSPLHF. The CDR3 DNA reads as TGTGCCAGCAGTTCCGGACAGGTCTCTTCACCCCTCCACTTT. The full variable domain, rest sourced from reference TRBV7-6 and TRBJ1-6, is GAGVSQSPRYKVTKRGQDVALRCDPISGHVSLYWYRQALGQGPEFLTYFNYEAQQDKSGLPNDRFSAERPEGSISTLTIQRTEQRDSAMYRCASSSGQVSSPLHFGNGTRLTVT.

The chain employs TRBV19 and TRBJ1-1; TRBD1 aligns across 9 bases. This CDR3 is built from 17 residues. Germline trimming cut 3 bases from V and 1 base from J; bases unmatched to any gene: 9. Germline V lookup: CDR1 LNHDA, CDR2 SQIVND (reference sequence). The chain's CDR3 is CASSIFTGGVWNTEAFF. The CDR3 DNA is TGTGCCAGTAGTATTTTTACAGGGGGCGTGTGGAACACTGAAGCTTTCTTT.

V usage is TRBV3-1 (or the pseudogene TRBV3-2) and J usage is TRBJ2-1; 10 positions match TRBD2. CDR3 length equals 16 residues. The germline gives CDR1 LGHDT, CDR2 YNNKEL (reference sequence). Losses at the gene ends were 0 bases for V and 6 bases for J; bases not matched to a gene: 5. Written as DNA, the CDR3 is TGTGCCAGCAGCCAAGAAGGGATAGCGGGGGGCAATGAGCAGTTCTTC. This translates into CASSQEGIAGGNEQFF.

This sequence joins TRBV20-1 and TRBJ2-5; weak D call: TRBD2 (7 bases). V lost 3 bases and J 0 bases, leaving 17 bases between the germline ends. The CDR3 covers 16 residues. Germline lookup yields CDR1 DFQATT and CDR2 SNEGSKA (reference sequence). In DNA form, the CDR3 reads TGCAGTGCTAGTTGCAGGGCGGGGGCCTACCAAGAGACCCAGTACTTC. This translates into CSASCRAGAYQETQYF.

This clone was detected only a few times. The rearrangement links TRBV6-1 to TRBJ2-2; weak D call: TRBD1 (5 bases). The V end was cut by 2 bases, the J end by 5 bases, with 15 bases between. Germline V gives CDR1 MNHNS, CDR2 SASEGT. The CDR3 is 16 residues long. In DNA form, the CDR3 reads TGTGCCAGCAGTGAAAATCAGCAGGGTTTTACCGGGGAGCTGTTTTTT. It translates to CASSENQQGFTGELFF.

This chain connects TRBV2 to TRBJ1-1, with TRBD1 matching 7 bases. Trimming cost V 0 bases and J 8 bases; bases outside gene matches: 6. The germline gives CDR1 SNHLY, CDR2 FYNNEI. The CDR3 covers 14 residues. CDR3 in amino acids: CASSEAVQGTEAFF. In nucleotides, the CDR3 is TGTGCCAGCAGTGAAGCGGTACAGGGGACGGAAGCTTTCTTT.

This chain uses TRBV10-1 with TRBJ2-2, with D maybe TRBD2 (5 bases). Trimming pared 1 base from V and 1 base from J, leaving 13 bases between. The CDR3 covers 17 residues. Germline loops: CDR1 WNHNN, CDR2 SYGVQD (reference sequence). DNA for the CDR3: TGCGCCAGCAGTGAGTTCTCGGACTGGGAGAACACCGGGGAGCTGTTTTTT. Translating gives CASSEFSDWENTGELFF.

In DNA, the CDR3 is TGTGCCAGCAGCTTGGTCGGGGTAAATGGCTACACCTTC. It is translated as CASSLVGVNGYTF. V usage is TRBV5-6 and J usage is TRBJ1-2, with D hard to call. The V end was cut by 0 bases, the J end by 6 bases, with 9 bases between. The CDR3 spans 13 residues. Germline lookup yields CDR1 SGHDT and CDR2 YYEEEE.

The V gene is TRBV5-6, the J gene TRBJ1-1; TRBD1 aligns across 7 bases. Germline loops: CDR1 SGHDT, CDR2 YYEEEE. Trimming took 4 bases from V and 1 from J; bases not matched to a gene: 4. The CDR3 totals 14 residues. CDR3 protein: CASSDRQGNTEAFF. As DNA, the CDR3 is TGTGCCAGCAGCGACCGACAGGGGAACACTGAAGCTTTCTTT.

About this clone itself: Other DNA sequences in the sample encode the same CDR3. This chain connects TRBV6-4 to TRBJ2-3; the match to TRBD2 covers 13 bases. The CDR3 extends over 15 amino acids. Germline V lookup: CDR1 MRHNA, CDR2 SNTAGT. Losses at the gene ends were 3 bases for V and 4 bases for J; bases not matched to a gene: 1. DNA for the CDR3: TGTGCCAGCAGTGATACTAGCGGGGGGGCAGATACGCAGTATTTT. Translation: CASSDTSGGADTQYF.

The chain links TRBV25-1 to TRBJ2-2; D is perhaps TRBD1 (5 bases). The CDR3 is 14 residues long. The germline gives CDR1 MGHDK, CDR2 SYGVNS. Trimming shortened V by 6 bases and J by 5 bases, and 13 bases separated the two germline ends. CDR3 loop: CASRGQGNTGELFF. As DNA, the CDR3 is TGTGCCAGCAGGGGGCAGGGAAATACCGGGGAGCTGTTTTTT.

J is TRBJ1-1 and V is TRBV9; TRBD1 might be the D (5 bases). Germline V gives CDR1 SGDLS, CDR2 YYNGEE. V was cut by 0 bases and J by 4 bases, with 10 bases left in between. This CDR3 has 14 residues. CDR3 sequence reads: CASSVGAGFTEAFF. CDR3 DNA sequence: TGTGCCAGCAGCGTAGGGGCAGGGTTCACTGAAGCTTTCTTT. The full variable domain, rest sourced from reference TRBV9 and TRBJ1-1, is DSGVTQTPKHLITATGQRVTLRCSPRSGDLSVYWYQQSLDQGLQFLIQYYNGEERAKGNILERFSAQQFPDLHSELNLSSLELGDSALYFCASSVGAGFTEAFFGQGTRLTVV.

The chain is built from TRBV6-2 or TRBV6-3 and TRBJ2-1; no clear D. The V gene lost 0 bases and the J gene lost 9 bases, with 15 bases spanning the gap. From germline, CDR1 is MNHEY and CDR2 SVGEGT. The CDR3 covers 15 residues. The CDR3 region is CASSYSNVPRGEQFF. CDR3 in DNA: TGTGCCAGCAGTTACTCGAATGTGCCGCGCGGTGAGCAGTTCTTC.

The chain has TRBV4-2 and TRBJ1-5, with D perhaps matching TRBD1 (5 bases). This CDR3 has 13 amino acids. V was trimmed by 4 bases and J by 7 bases, leaving 11 bases between them. Germline CDR1 LGHNA, CDR2 YNFKEQ. The CDR3: CASSRGGGQPQHF. The CDR3 DNA follows: TGTGCCAGCAGCCGCGGGGGAGGGCAGCCCCAGCATTTT.

The V gene is TRBV12-5, the J gene TRBJ2-2; 9 bases align to TRBD2. In germline, CDR1 is LGHNT, CDR2 FRNRAP. Trimming removed 3 bases from V and 6 bases from J; junction bases left unmatched: 5. The CDR3 spans 15 residues. The CDR3 sequence is CASGFPSGEAGELFF. The CDR3 nucleotides are TGTGCTAGTGGTTTCCCTAGCGGGGAGGCCGGGGAGCTGTTTTTT.

CDR3 nucleotide sequence: TGTGCCAGCAGTTCGGCTAGCGGTTACACAGATACGCAGTATTTT. It encodes CASSSASGYTDTQYF. This rearrangement joins TRBV6-5 to TRBJ2-3, with 7 nucleotides matching TRBD2. Per the germline V gene, CDR1 is MNHEY and CDR2 is SVGAGI. J gave up 2 bases and V 4 bases, and 6 bases lay outside the gene matches. The CDR3 has 15 amino acids.